This TCR beta chain derives from a study of OX40 agonist ivuxolimab in advanced cancers. Germline lookup yields CDR1 MNHEY and CDR2 SVGAGI. CDR3 length equals 12 residues. Trimming left V 8 bases short and J 11 bases short, with 18 bases between. Sequencing used immunoSEQ multiplex PCR; TCRdb keeps in-frame clones, though not all of them. The table shows tens of thousands of clones, with 86% occurring only once. The source material was CD4+ or CD8+ T cells sorted from blood, sampled in a trial of the OX40 agonist ivuxolimab. The TCR sequence derives from an adult with an advanced solid tumor such as melanoma, head and neck, liver or kidney cancer. The chain carries TRBV6-5 and TRBJ1-1; D might be TRBD1 (5 bases). The CDR3 DNA sequence: TGTGCCAGCGGCGGTTCGGGACGAAGGGCTTTCTTT. Its protein is CASGGSGRRAFF.